Listed below are T cell receptor beta chains from one sample, sequenced in a study of blood T cell repertoires in COVID-19. TCRdb's copy holds only in-frame clones and misses some; the assay was immunoSEQ multiplex PCR. The repertoire holds some 210,000 clones, about nine tenths seen once, with about 6% in the top ten. The specimen was peripheral blood. The receptor set was obtained from a man between 60 and 75 years old who had recovered from COVID-19. The CDR3 runs from the conserved cysteine through the conserved F or W. D genes are given only for firm matches. A row's size may be missing; if present it is once, few, many or a size class.

clone_size,d_call,v_call,j_call,cdr3_length,cdr3_nt,cdr3_aa
.,.,TRBV27,TRBJ2-2,16,TGTGCCAGCAGTCCGCAGGGGGGCCCGAACACCGGGGAGCTGTTTTTT,CASSPQGGPNTGELFF
.,TRBD2,TRBV5-6,TRBJ2-5,13,TGTGCCAGCAGCTTAGGCGGGGGAAAGACCCAGTACTTC,CASSLGGGKTQYF
.,TRBD1,TRBV3-1/TRBV3-2,TRBJ1-6,14,TGTGCCAGCAGGAGGACAGGGGATAATTCACCCCTCCACTTT,CASRRTGDNSPLHF
.,TRBD1,TRBV3-1/TRBV3-2,TRBJ1-1,17,TGTGCCAGCAGCCAAGATGGCGGGACAGGGGGCAGGACTGAAGCTTTCTTT,CASSQDGGTGGRTEAFF
.,.,TRBV7-8,TRBJ1-1,13,TGTGCCAGCAGCTTGGACAGAACCACTGAAGCTTTCTTT,CASSLDRTTEAFF
.,.,TRBV5-4,TRBJ2-7,12,TGTGCCAGCAGCCCGACAATGGGCGAGCAGTACTTC,CASSPTMGEQYF
.,.,TRBV28,TRBJ1-4,14,TGTGCCAGCAGCCCGCTGCGGGGTGAGGAAAAACTGTTTTTT,CASSPLRGEEKLFF
.,TRBD2,TRBV23-1,TRBJ2-7,16,TGCGCCAGCAGTCAATCGGGAGGCGGGAGGTCCCACGAGCAGTACTTC,CASSQSGGGRSHEQYF
.,.,TRBV9,TRBJ1-2,12,TGTGCCAGCAGGCCCATGGCGGGCGGCTACACCTTC,CASRPMAGGYTF
.,.,TRBV3-1/TRBV3-2,TRBJ1-2,15,TGTGCCAGCAGCCAAGATATTCGGGTCCGCCGGGGCTACACCTTC,CASSQDIRVRRGYTF
.,.,TRBV1,TRBJ2-1,20,TGCACCAGCAGCCATAACCGGACAGGGGAATCAACGGGGATATCCGATGAGCAGTTCTTC,CTSSHNRTGESTGISDEQFF
.,.,TRBV30,TRBJ1-5,14,TGTGCCTGGAGTGTACCGGCGAGGAATCAGCCCCAGCATTTT,CAWSVPARNQPQHF
.,.,TRBV27,TRBJ2-7,13,TGTGCCAGCAGTTTATGGGGGCCCTACGAGCAGTACTTC,CASSLWGPYEQYF
.,.,TRBV3-1/TRBV3-2,TRBJ2-2,16,TGTGCCAGCAGTCTTGACAGGACTCCGAGGACCGGGGAGCTGTTTTTT,CASSLDRTPRTGELFF
.,.,TRBV19,TRBJ1-5,15,TGTGCCAGTAGTATGCTCGGGAGCTTAAATCAGCCCCAGCATTTT,CASSMLGSLNQPQHF
.,.,TRBV7-7,TRBJ2-1,13,TGTGCCAGCAGCTTAGGGAAATTCGGGGAGCAGTTCTTC,CASSLGKFGEQFF
.,TRBD1,TRBV27,TRBJ2-1,14,TGTGCCAGCAGTTCACAGGGGACAGGGTATGAGCAGTTCTTC,CASSSQGTGYEQFF
.,.,TRBV6-5,TRBJ2-7,16,TGTGCCAGCAGATACAGGTGGGCAGGGGAGACCTACGAGCAGTACTTC,CASRYRWAGETYEQYF
.,TRBD2,TRBV27,TRBJ2-3,16,TGTGCCAGCAGTTTCGGAACGGGGGGGCCCACAGATACGCAGTATTTT,CASSFGTGGPTDTQYF
.,.,TRBV15,TRBJ2-3,15,TGTGCCACCAGCAGAGTAGGGGGGGCTGTAGATACGCAGTATTTT,CATSRVGGAVDTQYF
.,.,TRBV5-1,TRBJ2-2,15,TGCGCCAGCAGCTTGACAGGGATCCTAAACGGGGAGCTGTTTTTT,CASSLTGILNGELFF
.,.,TRBV13,TRBJ2-7,15,TGTGCCAGCAGCTTAGGGGGCGGGGCCCCCTACGAGCAGTACTTC,CASSLGGGAPYEQYF
.,.,TRBV19,TRBJ1-1,15,TGTGCCAGTAGTATTTCGGGGGGACTGAACACTGAAGCTTTCTTT,CASSISGGLNTEAFF
once,TRBD1,TRBV7-2,TRBJ1-2,15,TGTGCCAGCAGCCCGTACCAGACAGGGGAAGGCGGCTACACCTTC,CASSPYQTGEGGYTF
.,TRBD2,TRBV6-6,TRBJ2-1,15,TGTGCCAGCAGAAATCTAGCGGGAGGGGGGAATGAGCAGTTCTTC,CASRNLAGGGNEQFF
.,.,TRBV7-6,TRBJ1-2,15,TGTGCCAGCAGCTTTCCCAGGGCGATTATCTATGGCTACACCTTC,CASSFPRAIIYGYTF
.,.,TRBV3-1/TRBV3-2,TRBJ2-5,17,TGTGCCAGCAGCCCTCCGGCCGGTAGGAGACGGGAGGAGACCCAGTACTTC,CASSPPAGRRREETQYF
.,TRBD1,TRBV5-1,TRBJ2-7,16,TGCGCCAGCAGCCGCGAAGGCACAGGGGGAAGCTACGAGCAGTACTTC,CASSREGTGGSYEQYF
.,TRBD1,TRBV19,TRBJ1-1,14,TGTGCCAGTAGTAGCCTCCTGGGACAGTCTGAAGCTTTCTTT,CASSSLLGQSEAFF
.,TRBD1,TRBV30,TRBJ1-1,14,TGTGCCTGGAGCTTAACAGGGGGAGCCGCTGAAGCTTTCTTT,CAWSLTGGAAEAFF
.,TRBD2,TRBV10-3,TRBJ2-3,15,TGTGCCACCGCTAGGCCAGCGGGATCGGCAGATACGCAGTATTTT,CATARPAGSADTQYF
.,TRBD1,TRBV5-6,TRBJ2-2,15,TGTGCCAGCAGCTTCGACAGGGGGCGTACCGGGGAGCTGTTTTTT,CASSFDRGRTGELFF
.,TRBD1,TRBV5-1,TRBJ2-7,13,TGCGCCAGCAGCTCGGGACAGGGACTCGAGCAGTACTTC,CASSSGQGLEQYF